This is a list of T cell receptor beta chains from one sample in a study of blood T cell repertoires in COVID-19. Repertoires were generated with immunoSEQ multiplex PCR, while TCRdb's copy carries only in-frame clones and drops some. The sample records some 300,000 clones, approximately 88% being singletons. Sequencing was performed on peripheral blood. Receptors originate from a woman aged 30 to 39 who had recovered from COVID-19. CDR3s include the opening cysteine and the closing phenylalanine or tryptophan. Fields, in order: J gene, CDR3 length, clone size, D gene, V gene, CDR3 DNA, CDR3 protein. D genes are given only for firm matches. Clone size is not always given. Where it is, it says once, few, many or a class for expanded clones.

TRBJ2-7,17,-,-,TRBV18,TGTGCCAGCTCACCACCCGGGGCAGGGACAAGCTCCTACGAGCAGTACTTC,CASSPPGAGTSSYEQYF
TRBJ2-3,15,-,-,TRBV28,TGTGCCAGCAGTTTAAGGGGGTCTAGCACAGATACGCAGTATTTT,CASSLRGSSTDTQYF
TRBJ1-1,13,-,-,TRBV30,TGTGCCTGGAGTGTACTAGTGAACACTGAAGCTTTCTTT,CAWSVLVNTEAFF
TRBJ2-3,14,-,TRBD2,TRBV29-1,TGCAGCGTCGGACTAGCGGGGGGAAAGGATACGCAGTATTTT,CSVGLAGGKDTQYF
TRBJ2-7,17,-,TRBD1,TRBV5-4,TGTGCCAGCAGCTTGTACCAAGGGACAGCGGTCCGGGGCGAGCAGTACTTC,CASSLYQGTAVRGEQYF
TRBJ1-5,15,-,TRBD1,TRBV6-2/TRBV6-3,TGTGCCAGCAGCAACCGGGACAGGGGGTACCAGCCCCAGCATTTT,CASSNRDRGYQPQHF
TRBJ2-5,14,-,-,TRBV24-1,TGTGCCACCAGTGATTTGCGACACGAGGAGACCCAGTACTTC,CATSDLRHEETQYF
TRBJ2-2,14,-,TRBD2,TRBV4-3,TGCGCCAGCAGCCATGGGCTAGCGGCCGGGGAGCTGTTTTTT,CASSHGLAAGELFF
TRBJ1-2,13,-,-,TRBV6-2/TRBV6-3,TGTGCCAGCAGTTTGACAGATAACTATGGCTACACCTTC,CASSLTDNYGYTF
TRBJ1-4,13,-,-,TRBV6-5,TGTGCCACCCGGGACACCGGGAGGCAAAAACTGTTTTTT,CATRDTGRQKLFF
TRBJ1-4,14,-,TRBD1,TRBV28,TGTGCCAGCAGAACCGGGACAGTGGTCGAAAAACTGTTTTTT,CASRTGTVVEKLFF
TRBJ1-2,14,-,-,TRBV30,TGTGCCTGGAGTGAGAGGGCCCTAAACTATGGCTACACCTTC,CAWSERALNYGYTF
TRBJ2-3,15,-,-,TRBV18,TGTGCCAGCTCACCAGCTAGTGGGATCGGAGGCACGCAGTATTTT,CASSPASGIGGTQYF
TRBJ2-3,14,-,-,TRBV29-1,TGCAGCGTTGATTGGCGGGGAAGCACAGATACGCAGTATTTT,CSVDWRGSTDTQYF
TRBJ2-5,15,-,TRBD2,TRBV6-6,TGTGCCAGCAGTTACTCGGGACTAGCACAAGAGACCCAGTACTTC,CASSYSGLAQETQYF
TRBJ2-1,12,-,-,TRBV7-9,TGTGCCAGCAGCTTAATGGGGAGGGAGCAGTTCTTC,CASSLMGREQFF
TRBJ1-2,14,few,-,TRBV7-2,TGTGCCAGCAGCTTCGGGGGGAAAGGCTATGGCTACACCTTC,CASSFGGKGYGYTF
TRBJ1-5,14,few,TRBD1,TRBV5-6,TGTGCCAGCAGCTTAACAGGGGGTATTCAGCCCCAGCATTTT,CASSLTGGIQPQHF
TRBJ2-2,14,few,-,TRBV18,TGTGCCAGCTCACCAGGAGGGAACACCGGGGAGCTGTTTTTT,CASSPGGNTGELFF
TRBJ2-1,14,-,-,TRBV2,TGTGCCAGCAGTGACACCAGCTCCTACAATGAGCAGTTCTTC,CASSDTSSYNEQFF
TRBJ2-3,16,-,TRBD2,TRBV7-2,TGTGCCAGCAGAAATAGCGGGGGGGCCTTGTCAGATACGCAGTATTTT,CASRNSGGALSDTQYF
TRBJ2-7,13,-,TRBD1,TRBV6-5,TGTGCCAGCAGATTGGACAGGGTAAGCGAGCAGTACTTC,CASRLDRVSEQYF
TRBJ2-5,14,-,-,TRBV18,TGTGCCAGCTCACCGACAGTAGACCAAGAGACCCAGTACTTC,CASSPTVDQETQYF
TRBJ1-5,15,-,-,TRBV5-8,TGTGCCAGCAGCGGGCGGCAGGGTTACAATCAGCCCCAGCATTTT,CASSGRQGYNQPQHF
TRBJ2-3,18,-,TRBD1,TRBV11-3,TGTGCCAGCAGCTTAGGGACAGGGGGTTCACTCAGCACAGATACGCAGTATTTT,CASSLGTGGSLSTDTQYF
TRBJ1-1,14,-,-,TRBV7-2,TGTGCCAGCAGCTTAGATTCCATGAACACTGAAGCTTTCTTT,CASSLDSMNTEAFF
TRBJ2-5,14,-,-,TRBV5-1,TGCGCCAGCAGCTCCTGGACAACTGAAGAGACCCAGTACTTC,CASSSWTTEETQYF
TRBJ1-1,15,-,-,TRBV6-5,TGTGCCAGCAGTTACGGACAGAACCAGAACACTGAAGCTTTCTTT,CASSYGQNQNTEAFF
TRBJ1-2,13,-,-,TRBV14,TGTGCCAGCAGCCCAGGACTTAACTATGGCTACACCTTC,CASSPGLNYGYTF
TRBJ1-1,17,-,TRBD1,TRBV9,TGTGCCAGCAGCGTAGCTGCGGTGGGACAGCCGAACACTGAAGCTTTCTTT,CASSVAAVGQPNTEAFF
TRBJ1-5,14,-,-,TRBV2,TGTGCCAGCAGTGGCCCGACAGACAATCAGCCCCAGCATTTT,CASSGPTDNQPQHF
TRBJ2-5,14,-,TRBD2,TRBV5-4,TGTGCCAGCAGCAAGACTAGCGGACAAGAGACCCAGTACTTC,CASSKTSGQETQYF
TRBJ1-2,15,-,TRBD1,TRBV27,TGTGCCAGCAGTTTTGGGACAGGGGGCGACTATGGCTACACCTTC,CASSFGTGGDYGYTF
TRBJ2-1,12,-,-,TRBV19,TGTGCCAGTAGGGTAGGGGACAATGAGCAGTTCTTC,CASRVGDNEQFF
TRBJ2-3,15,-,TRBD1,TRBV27,TGTGCCAGCAGCTTCGGGACAGGGAGCACAGATACGCAGTATTTT,CASSFGTGSTDTQYF
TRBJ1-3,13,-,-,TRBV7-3,TGTGCCAGCAGCGATGGACGGGGGGACACCATATATTTT,CASSDGRGDTIYF
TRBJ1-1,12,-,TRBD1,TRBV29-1,TGCAGCGTCCAGGGACAGGGGTTGAGAGCTTTCTTT,CSVQGQGLRAFF
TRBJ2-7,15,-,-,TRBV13,TGTGCCAGCAGCTTAGCCCTCGGGGGTAACTACGAGCAGTACTTC,CASSLALGGNYEQYF
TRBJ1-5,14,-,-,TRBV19,TGTGCCAGTAGTATAATAACGAGGGGGCAGCCCCAGCATTTT,CASSIITRGQPQHF
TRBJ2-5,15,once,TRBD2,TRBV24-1,TGTGCCACCAGTGACATGACTAGCGGGCAAGAGACCCAGTACTTC,CATSDMTSGQETQYF